Reported below is one T cell receptor beta chain. The record originates from a study of shared clonotypes between healthy human individuals. Only in-frame clones appear in the TCRdb table, and some are missing; sequencing was by immunoSEQ multiplex PCR. Seen here are about 1.1 million clones, around 78% observed once, and the top ten hold around 0.6%. Sample: memory CD4+ T cells from PBMCs. Subset: CD45RA-negative fraction. The source is a young man in good health. Some clones in this sample may be carry-over from other donors' samples.

The CDR3 here is CASSMPRTAYGYTF. For the CDR3, the DNA is TGTGCCAGTAGTATGCCCCGGACTGCCTATGGCTACACCTTC. The chain has TRBV19 and TRBJ1-2; D uncertain. V lost 3 bases and J 4 bases, leaving 12 bases between the germline ends. The CDR3 has 14 amino acids. Germline V lookup: CDR1 LNHDA, CDR2 SQIVND (reference sequence). The full variable domain, its missing parts supplied by reference TRBV19 and TRBJ1-2, is DGGITQSPKYLFRKEGQNVTLSCEQNLNHDAMYWYRQDPGQGLRLIYYSQIVNDFQKGDIAEGYSVSREKKESFPLTVTSAQKNPTAFYLCASSMPRTAYGYTFGSGTRLTVV.